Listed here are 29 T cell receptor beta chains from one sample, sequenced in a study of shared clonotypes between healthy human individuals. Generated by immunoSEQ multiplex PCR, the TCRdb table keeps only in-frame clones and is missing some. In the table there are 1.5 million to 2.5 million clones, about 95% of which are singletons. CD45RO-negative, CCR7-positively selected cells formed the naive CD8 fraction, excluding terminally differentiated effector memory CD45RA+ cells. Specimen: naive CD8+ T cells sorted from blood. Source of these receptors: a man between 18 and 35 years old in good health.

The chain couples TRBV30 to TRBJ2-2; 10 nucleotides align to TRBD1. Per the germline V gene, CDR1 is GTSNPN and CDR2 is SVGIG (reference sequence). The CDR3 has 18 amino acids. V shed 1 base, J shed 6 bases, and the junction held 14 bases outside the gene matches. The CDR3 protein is CAWSARPTGGRYPGELFF. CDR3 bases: TGTGCCTGGAGTGCAAGACCGACAGGGGGCCGGTATCCCGGGGAGCTGTTTTTT.

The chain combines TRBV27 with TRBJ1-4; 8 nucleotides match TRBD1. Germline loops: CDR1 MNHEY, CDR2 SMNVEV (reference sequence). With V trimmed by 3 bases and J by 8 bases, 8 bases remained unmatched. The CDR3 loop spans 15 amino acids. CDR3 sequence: CASSFEGTGAEKLFF. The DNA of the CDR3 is TGTGCCAGCAGTTTCGAGGGGACAGGCGCCGAAAAACTGTTTTTT.

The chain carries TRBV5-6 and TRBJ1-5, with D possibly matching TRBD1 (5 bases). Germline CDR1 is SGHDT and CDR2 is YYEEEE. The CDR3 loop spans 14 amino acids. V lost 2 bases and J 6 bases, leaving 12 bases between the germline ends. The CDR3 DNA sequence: TGTGCCAGCAGCTTATCGGCAGGGATTCAGCCCCAGCATTTT. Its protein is CASSLSAGIQPQHF. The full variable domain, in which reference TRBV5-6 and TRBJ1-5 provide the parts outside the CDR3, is DAGVTQSPTHLIKTRGQQVTLRCSPKSGHDTVSWYQQALGQGPQFIFQYYEEEERQRGNFPDRFSGHQFPNYSSELNVNALLLGDSALYLCASSLSAGIQPQHFGDGTRLSIL.

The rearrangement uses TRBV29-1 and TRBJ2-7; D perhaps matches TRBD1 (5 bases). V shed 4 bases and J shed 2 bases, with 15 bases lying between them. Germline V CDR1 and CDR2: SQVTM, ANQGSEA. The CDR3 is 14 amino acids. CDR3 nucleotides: TGCAGCGTTGTGGACACGAAAAGACCCTACGAGCAGTACTTC. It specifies CSVVDTKRPYEQYF.

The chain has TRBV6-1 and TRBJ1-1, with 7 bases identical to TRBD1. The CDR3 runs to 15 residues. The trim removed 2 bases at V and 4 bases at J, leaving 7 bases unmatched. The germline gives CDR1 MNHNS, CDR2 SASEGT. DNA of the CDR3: TGTGCCAGCAGTGAATGGGACAGAATGGGCACTGAAGCTTTCTTT. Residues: CASSEWDRMGTEAFF.

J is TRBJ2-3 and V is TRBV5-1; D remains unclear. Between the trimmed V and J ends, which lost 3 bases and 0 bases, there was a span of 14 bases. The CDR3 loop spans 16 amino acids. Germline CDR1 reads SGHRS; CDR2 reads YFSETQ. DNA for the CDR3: TGCGCCAGCAGCTGGATATGCCTTCTTAGCACAGATACGCAGTATTTT. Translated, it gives CASSWICLLSTDTQYF. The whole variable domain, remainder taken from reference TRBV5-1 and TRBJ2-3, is KAGVTQTPRYLIKTRGQQVTLSCSPISGHRSVSWYQQTPGQGLQFLFEYFSETQRNKGNFPGRFSGRQFSNSRSEMNVSTLELGDSALYLCASSWICLLSTDTQYFGPGTRLTVL.

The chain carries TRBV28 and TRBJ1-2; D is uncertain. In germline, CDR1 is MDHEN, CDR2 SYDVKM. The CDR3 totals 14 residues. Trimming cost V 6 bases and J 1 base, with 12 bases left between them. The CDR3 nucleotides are TGTGCCAGCAGCCGAATTGTGGGTAACTATGGCTACACCTTC. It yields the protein CASSRIVGNYGYTF.

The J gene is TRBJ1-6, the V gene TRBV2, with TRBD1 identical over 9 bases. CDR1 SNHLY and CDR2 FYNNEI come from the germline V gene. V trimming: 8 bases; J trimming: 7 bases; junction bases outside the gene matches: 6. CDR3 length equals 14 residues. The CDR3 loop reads CASGRTGENSPLHF. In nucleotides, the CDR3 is TGTGCCAGCGGAAGGACAGGGGAAAATTCACCCCTCCACTTT.

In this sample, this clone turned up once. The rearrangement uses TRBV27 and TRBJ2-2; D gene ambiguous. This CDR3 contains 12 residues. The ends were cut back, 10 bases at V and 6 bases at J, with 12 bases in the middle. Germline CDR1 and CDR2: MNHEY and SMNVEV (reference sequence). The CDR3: CAIGWPSGELFF. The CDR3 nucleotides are TGTGCCATCGGGTGGCCGTCCGGGGAGCTGTTTTTT.

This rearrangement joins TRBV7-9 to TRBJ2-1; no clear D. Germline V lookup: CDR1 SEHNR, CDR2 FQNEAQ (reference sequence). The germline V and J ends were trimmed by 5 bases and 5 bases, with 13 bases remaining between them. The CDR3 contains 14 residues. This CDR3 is CASSERVENNEQFF. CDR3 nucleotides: TGTGCCAGCAGCGAAAGAGTAGAAAACAATGAGCAGTTCTTC.

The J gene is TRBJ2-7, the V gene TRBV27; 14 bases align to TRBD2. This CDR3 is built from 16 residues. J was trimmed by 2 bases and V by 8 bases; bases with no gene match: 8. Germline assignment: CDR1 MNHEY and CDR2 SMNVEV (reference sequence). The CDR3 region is CASGGLAGVSPYEQYF. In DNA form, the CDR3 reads TGTGCCAGCGGGGGACTAGCGGGAGTTTCGCCCTACGAGCAGTACTTC.

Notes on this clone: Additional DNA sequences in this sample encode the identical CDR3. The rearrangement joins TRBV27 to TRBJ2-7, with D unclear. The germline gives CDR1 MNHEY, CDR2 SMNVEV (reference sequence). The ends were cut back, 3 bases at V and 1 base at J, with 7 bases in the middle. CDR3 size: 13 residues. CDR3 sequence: CASSLGPSYEQYF. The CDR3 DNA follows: TGTGCCAGCAGTTTGGGCCCGTCCTACGAGCAGTACTTC.

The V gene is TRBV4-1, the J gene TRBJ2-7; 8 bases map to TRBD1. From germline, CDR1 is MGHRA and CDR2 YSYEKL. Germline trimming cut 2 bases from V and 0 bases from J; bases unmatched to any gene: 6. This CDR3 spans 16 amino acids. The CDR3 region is CASSQRQGANSYEQYF. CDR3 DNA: TGCGCCAGCAGCCAACGGCAGGGGGCTAACTCCTACGAGCAGTACTTC.

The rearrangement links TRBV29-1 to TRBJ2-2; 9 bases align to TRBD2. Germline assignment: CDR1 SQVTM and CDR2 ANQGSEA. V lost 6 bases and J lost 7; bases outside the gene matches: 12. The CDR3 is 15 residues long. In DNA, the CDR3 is TGCAGCGTATGCGACTCTAGCGGGGTTTACGGGGAGCTGTTTTTT. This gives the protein CSVCDSSGVYGELFF.

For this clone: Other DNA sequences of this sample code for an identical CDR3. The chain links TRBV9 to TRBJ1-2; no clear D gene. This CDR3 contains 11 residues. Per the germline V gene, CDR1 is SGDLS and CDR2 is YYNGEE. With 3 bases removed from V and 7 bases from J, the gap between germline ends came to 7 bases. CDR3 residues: CASSADGGYTF. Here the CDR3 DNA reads TGTGCCAGCAGCGCAGATGGTGGCTACACCTTC.

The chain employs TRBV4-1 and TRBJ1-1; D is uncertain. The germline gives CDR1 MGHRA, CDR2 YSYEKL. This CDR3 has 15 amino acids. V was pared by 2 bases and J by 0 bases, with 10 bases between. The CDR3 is CASSQTRIMNTEAFF. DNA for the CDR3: TGCGCCAGCAGCCAAACAAGAATCATGAACACTGAAGCTTTCTTT.

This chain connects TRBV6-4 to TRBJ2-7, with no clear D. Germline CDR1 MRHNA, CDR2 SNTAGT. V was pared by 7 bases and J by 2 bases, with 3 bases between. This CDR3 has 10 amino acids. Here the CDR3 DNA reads TGTGCCAGCACCCCCTACGAGCAGTACTTC. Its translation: CASTPYEQYF.

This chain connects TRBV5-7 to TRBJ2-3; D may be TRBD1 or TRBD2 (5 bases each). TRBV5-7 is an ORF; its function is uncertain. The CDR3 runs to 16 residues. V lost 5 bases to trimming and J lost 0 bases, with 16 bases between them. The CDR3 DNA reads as TGTGCCAGCAGGGGACCGACACGTTCTAGCACAGATACGCAGTATTTT. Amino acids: CASRGPTRSSTDTQYF.

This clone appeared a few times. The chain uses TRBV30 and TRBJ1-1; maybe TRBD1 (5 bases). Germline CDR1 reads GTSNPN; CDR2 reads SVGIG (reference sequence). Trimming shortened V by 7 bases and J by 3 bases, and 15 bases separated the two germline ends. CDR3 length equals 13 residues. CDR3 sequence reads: CAYSRVMDTEAFF. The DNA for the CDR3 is TGTGCCTATTCCAGGGTTATGGACACTGAAGCTTTCTTT.

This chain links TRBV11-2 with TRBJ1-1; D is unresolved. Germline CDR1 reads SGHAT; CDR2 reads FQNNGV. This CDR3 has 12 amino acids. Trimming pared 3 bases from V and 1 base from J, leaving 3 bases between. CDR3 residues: CASSFKNTEAFF. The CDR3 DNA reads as TGTGCCAGCAGCTTTAAGAACACTGAAGCTTTCTTT.

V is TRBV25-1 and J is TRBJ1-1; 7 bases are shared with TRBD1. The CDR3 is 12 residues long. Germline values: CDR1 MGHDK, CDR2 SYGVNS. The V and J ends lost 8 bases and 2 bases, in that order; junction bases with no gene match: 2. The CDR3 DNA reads TGTGCCAGCGCAGGGGGTAACACTGAAGCTTTCTTT. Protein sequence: CASAGGNTEAFF.

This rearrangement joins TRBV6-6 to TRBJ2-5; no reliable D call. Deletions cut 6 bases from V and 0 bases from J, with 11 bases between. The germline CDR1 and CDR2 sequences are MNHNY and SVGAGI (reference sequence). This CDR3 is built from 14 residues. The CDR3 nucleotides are TGTGCCAGCAGCCCTGGCGTGTACCAAGAGACCCAGTACTTC. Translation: CASSPGVYQETQYF.

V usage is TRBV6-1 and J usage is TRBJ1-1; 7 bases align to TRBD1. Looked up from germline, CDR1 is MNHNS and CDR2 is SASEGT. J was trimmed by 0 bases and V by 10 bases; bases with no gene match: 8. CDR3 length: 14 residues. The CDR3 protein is CANRDSFMNTEAFF. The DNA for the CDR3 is TGTGCCAACAGGGACAGTTTTATGAACACTGAAGCTTTCTTT.

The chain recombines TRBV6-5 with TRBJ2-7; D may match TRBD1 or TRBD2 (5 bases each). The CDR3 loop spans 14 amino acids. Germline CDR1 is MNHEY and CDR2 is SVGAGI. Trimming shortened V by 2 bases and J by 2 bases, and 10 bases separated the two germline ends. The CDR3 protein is CASSYRGGPYEQYF. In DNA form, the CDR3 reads TGTGCCAGCAGTTACCGGGGCGGGCCCTACGAGCAGTACTTC.

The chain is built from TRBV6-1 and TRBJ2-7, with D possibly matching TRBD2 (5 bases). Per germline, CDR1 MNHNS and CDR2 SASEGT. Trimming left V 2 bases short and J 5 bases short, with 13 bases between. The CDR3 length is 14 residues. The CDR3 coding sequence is TGTGCCAGCAGTGAATTTAGGGAGCAAGACGAGCAGTACTTC. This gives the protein CASSEFREQDEQYF.

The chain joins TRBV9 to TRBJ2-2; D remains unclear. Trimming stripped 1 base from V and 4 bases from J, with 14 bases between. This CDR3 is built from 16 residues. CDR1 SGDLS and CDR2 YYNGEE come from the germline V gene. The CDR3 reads CASSVSRNGPTGELFF. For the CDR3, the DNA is TGTGCCAGCAGCGTATCACGGAACGGGCCCACCGGGGAGCTGTTTTTT.

For the CDR3, the DNA is TGTGCCAGCAGCTTAGGCCTGATGAACACCGGGGAGCTGTTTTTT. Protein product: CASSLGLMNTGELFF. This chain joins TRBV13 and TRBJ2-2; no firm D call. Germline V lookup: CDR1 PRHDT, CDR2 FYEKMQ (reference sequence). There are 15 residues in the CDR3. V gave up 0 bases and J gave up 1 base, with 6 bases separating them.

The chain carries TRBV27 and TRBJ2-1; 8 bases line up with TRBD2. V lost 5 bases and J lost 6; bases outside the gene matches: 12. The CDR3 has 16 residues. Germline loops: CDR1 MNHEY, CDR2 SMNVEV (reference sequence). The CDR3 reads CASSLSVAGGFNEQFF. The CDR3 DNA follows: TGTGCCAGCAGTCTCTCAGTCGCGGGAGGTTTCAATGAGCAGTTCTTC.

The CDR3 nucleotides are TGTGCCAGCAGGGAAGGACAGGGGTATTCTCAGCCCCAGCATTTT. Protein product: CASREGQGYSQPQHF. This chain uses TRBV27 with TRBJ1-5, with 9 bases that match TRBD1. V was pared by 6 bases and J by 6 bases, with 9 bases of the junction left unmatched. Germline lookup yields CDR1 MNHEY and CDR2 SMNVEV (reference sequence). This CDR3 contains 15 residues.